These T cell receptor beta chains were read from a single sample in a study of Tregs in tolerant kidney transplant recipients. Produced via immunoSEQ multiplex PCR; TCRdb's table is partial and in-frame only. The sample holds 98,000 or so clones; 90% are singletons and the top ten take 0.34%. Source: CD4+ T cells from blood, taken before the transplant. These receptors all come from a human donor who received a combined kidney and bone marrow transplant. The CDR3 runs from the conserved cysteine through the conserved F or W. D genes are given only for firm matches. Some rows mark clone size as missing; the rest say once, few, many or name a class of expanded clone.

DNA: TGTGCCAGCAGCTTAGTGGGGCAGGGTTATAGCAATCAGCCCCAGCATTTT; CDR3: CASSLVGQGYSNQPQHF; D: NA; size: NA; V: TRBV7-2; J: TRBJ1-5
DNA: TGTGCCAGCAAGGGACTTTCACTTAGCACAGATACGCAGTATTTT; CDR3: CASKGLSLSTDTQYF; D: NA; size: once; V: TRBV6-1; J: TRBJ2-3
DNA: TGTGCCAGTAGTCAGCAGGGCCTCTCTGGAAACACCATATATTTT; CDR3: CASSQQGLSGNTIYF; D: NA; size: NA; V: TRBV19; J: TRBJ1-3
DNA: TGTGCCAGCAGCTCCTATAGCGGGAGCACAGATACGCAGTATTTT; CDR3: CASSSYSGSTDTQYF; D: TRBD2; size: NA; V: TRBV28; J: TRBJ2-3
DNA: TGTGCCAGCAGTTGGCCCTTGAGCACTAACTATGGTTACACCTTC; CDR3: CASSWPLSTNYGYTF; D: NA; size: NA; V: TRBV28; J: TRBJ1-2
DNA: TGTGCCTGGAGTGTACTAGCGTACGAGCAGTACTTC; CDR3: CAWSVLAYEQYF; D: TRBD2; size: NA; V: TRBV30; J: TRBJ2-7
DNA: TGTGCCAGCAGCCAAACGCGGGGGGCCCTCACAGATACGCAGTATTTT; CDR3: CASSQTRGALTDTQYF; D: TRBD2; size: NA; V: TRBV7-2; J: TRBJ2-3
DNA: TGCGCCAGCAGCTTCGCGCCTATCAATGAGCAGTTCTTC; CDR3: CASSFAPINEQFF; D: NA; size: NA; V: TRBV5-1; J: TRBJ2-1
DNA: TGTGCCACCAGCAGAGTAGCGGGGAAAAGCACAGATACGCAGTATTTT; CDR3: CATSRVAGKSTDTQYF; D: TRBD2; size: NA; V: TRBV15; J: TRBJ2-3
DNA: TGCGCCAGCAGCTTTGACAGTAGAACTACCTACGAGCAGTACTTC; CDR3: CASSFDSRTTYEQYF; D: NA; size: NA; V: TRBV5-1; J: TRBJ2-7
DNA: TGCGCCAGCAGCCAAGAGAGTAGCGGCCCACGAGATACGCAGTATTTT; CDR3: CASSQESSGPRDTQYF; D: NA; size: NA; V: TRBV4-3; J: TRBJ2-3
DNA: TGCGCCAGCAGCCAAGGCACATCGAAAGAGACCCAGTACTTC; CDR3: CASSQGTSKETQYF; D: NA; size: NA; V: TRBV4-1; J: TRBJ2-5
DNA: TGTGCCACCCGACCGGTAGCATCCGGAAACACCATATATTTT; CDR3: CATRPVASGNTIYF; D: NA; size: NA; V: TRBV27; J: TRBJ1-3
DNA: TGTGCCGGCAGTTTGTCCGAAGAGACCCAGTACTTC; CDR3: CAGSLSEETQYF; D: NA; size: NA; V: TRBV27; J: TRBJ2-5
DNA: TGCGCCAGCAGCTTTTCGAGGGGGGGCCTCGAGCAGTACTTC; CDR3: CASSFSRGGLEQYF; D: NA; size: NA; V: TRBV5-1; J: TRBJ2-7
DNA: TGTGCCAGCAGCTTGGTTCAGGGGACAGACACCGGGGAGCTGTTTTTT; CDR3: CASSLVQGTDTGELFF; D: TRBD1; size: NA; V: TRBV5-6; J: TRBJ2-2
DNA: TGTGCCAGCAGCCCCAGGGGGACAGTTACTTTCGAGCAGTACTTC; CDR3: CASSPRGTVTFEQYF; D: TRBD1; size: once; V: TRBV7-9; J: TRBJ2-7
DNA: TGTGCCAGCAGACTACGCCCCCCCGGGGTGGGTGGTAATGAGCAGTTCTTC; CDR3: CASRLRPPGVGGNEQFF; D: NA; size: NA; V: TRBV28; J: TRBJ2-1
DNA: TGTGCCAGCAGCACAGCGGGGATTCACTACGAGCAGTACTTC; CDR3: CASSTAGIHYEQYF; D: TRBD2; size: once; V: TRBV6-1; J: TRBJ2-7
DNA: TGTGCCAGCAGTTACCGGACTAGCGGGGTACAAGAGACCCAGTACTTC; CDR3: CASSYRTSGVQETQYF; D: TRBD2; size: NA; V: TRBV6-6; J: TRBJ2-5
DNA: TGTGCCAGCAGCACACGTACGGGTTCCTACGAGCAGTACTTC; CDR3: CASSTRTGSYEQYF; D: NA; size: NA; V: TRBV7-2; J: TRBJ2-7
DNA: TGTGCCAGCAGCCAAGATGCTAGCGGGGACACCGGGGAGCTGTTTTTT; CDR3: CASSQDASGDTGELFF; D: TRBD2; size: NA; V: TRBV4-2; J: TRBJ2-2
DNA: TGTGCCAGCAGGGGACAGGTCGTACTTTCGGGAAACACCATATATTTT; CDR3: CASRGQVVLSGNTIYF; D: TRBD1; size: NA; V: TRBV2; J: TRBJ1-3
DNA: TGTGCCAGTAGTAGGATCAGAGGCCCCGGGGAGCTGTTTTTT; CDR3: CASSRIRGPGELFF; D: NA; size: NA; V: TRBV19; J: TRBJ2-2
DNA: TGTGCCATCAGGGACCTGGGACAGGGCATGAGTGGCTACACCTTC; CDR3: CAIRDLGQGMSGYTF; D: TRBD1; size: NA; V: TRBV10-3; J: TRBJ1-2
DNA: TGTGCCAGCAGCCCAACAGGGGAAAAGGGCACTGAAGCTTTCTTT; CDR3: CASSPTGEKGTEAFF; D: TRBD1; size: NA; V: TRBV28; J: TRBJ1-1